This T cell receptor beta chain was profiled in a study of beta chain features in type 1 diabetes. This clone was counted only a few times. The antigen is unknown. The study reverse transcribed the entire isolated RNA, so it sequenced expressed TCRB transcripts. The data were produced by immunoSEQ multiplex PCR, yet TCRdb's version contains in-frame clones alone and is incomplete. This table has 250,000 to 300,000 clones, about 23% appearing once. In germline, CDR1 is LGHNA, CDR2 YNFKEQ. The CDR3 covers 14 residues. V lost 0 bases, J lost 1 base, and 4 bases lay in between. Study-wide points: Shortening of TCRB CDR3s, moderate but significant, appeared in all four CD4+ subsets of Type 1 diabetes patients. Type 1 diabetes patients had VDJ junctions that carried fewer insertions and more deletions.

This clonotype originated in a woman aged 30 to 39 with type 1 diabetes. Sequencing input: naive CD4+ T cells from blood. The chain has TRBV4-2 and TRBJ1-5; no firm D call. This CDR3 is CASSQDRSNQPQHF. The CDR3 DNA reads TGTGCCAGCAGCCAAGACAGGAGCAATCAGCCCCAGCATTTT.